This record looks at one T cell receptor (beta chain) sequence and its context. What it recognizes is unknown. The entry originates in a study of graft-versus-host responses after intestinal transplantation. On the study more broadly: The transplants performed in recipients were multivisceral, liver-intestinal, or isolated intestinal. The recipients all started with anti-thymocyte globulin induction and then took tacrolimus and steroids for 3 to 4 years.

Method: immunoSEQ multiplex PCR; TCRdb's copy keeps in-frame clones and lacks some. This sample has some 70,000 clones; roughly 84% occur once, and the top ten carry more than 7%. Deletions cut 6 bases from V and 9 bases from J, with 12 bases between. The CDR3 covers 13 residues. Germline V gene lookup returns CDR1 SGHVS and CDR2 FNYEAQ. The J gene is TRBJ1-6, the V gene TRBV7-6; D is unclear. Sequenced material: unstimulated CD8+ T cells sorted from spleen or lymph node cells, taken before transplant. The receptor's source is a human donor who was the organ donor for an intestinal transplant. The CDR3 here is CASSSHSGSPLHF. CDR3 DNA sequence: TGTGCCAGCAGTTCCCACTCAGGTTCACCCCTCCACTTT.